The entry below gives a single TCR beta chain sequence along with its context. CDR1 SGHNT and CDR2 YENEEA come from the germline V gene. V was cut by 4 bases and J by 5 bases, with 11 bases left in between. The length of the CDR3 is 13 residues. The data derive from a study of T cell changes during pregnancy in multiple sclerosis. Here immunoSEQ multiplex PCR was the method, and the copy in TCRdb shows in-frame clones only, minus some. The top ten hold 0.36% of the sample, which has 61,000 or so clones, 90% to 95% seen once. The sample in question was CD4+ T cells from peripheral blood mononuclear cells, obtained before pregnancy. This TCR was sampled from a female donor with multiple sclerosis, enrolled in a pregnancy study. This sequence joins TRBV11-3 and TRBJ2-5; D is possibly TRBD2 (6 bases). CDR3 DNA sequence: TGTGCCAGCAGCTCCTATGGGGGGGAGACCCAGTACTTC. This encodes CASSSYGGETQYF.